Listed here are 10 T cell receptor beta chains from one sample, sequenced in a study of CD8 T cells in ankylosing spondylitis. MiXCR was run by TCRdb on the 5' RACE reads, yielding one entry per CDR3 protein. The sample has 500,000 to 650,000 distinct CDR3 sequences, approximately 5% seen once. General observations from the study: Characteristic, it appeared, of ankylosing spondylitis blood was a TCR beta motif of roughly 8 highly homologous variants.

Antigens of these TCRs are unknown. The sample taken for sequencing was blood, either unsorted or a sorted T cell fraction (not recorded which). The receptors here all came from a male donor with ankylosing spondylitis.

This clonotype was observed at least ten times. The chain is built from TRBV27 and TRBJ2-7; a weak D match, TRBD1 (6 bases). In germline, CDR1 is MNHEY, CDR2 SMNVEV (reference sequence). Trimming pared 5 bases from V and 6 bases from J, leaving 11 bases between. The CDR3 is made up of 12 amino acids. The CDR3 here is CASSIQGGEQYF. For the CDR3, the DNA is TGTGCCAGCAGTATACAGGGTGGCGAGCAGTACTTC.

The sample holds many counts of this clonotype. The chain uses TRBV24-1 and TRBJ2-4; D gene uncertain. V gave up 5 bases and J gave up 2 bases, with 6 bases separating them. This CDR3 region has 13 residues. Germline CDR1 reads KGHDR; CDR2 reads SFDVKD. CDR3 nucleotide sequence: TGTGCCACCAGTGGGGGTTCCAAAAACATTCAGTACTTC. Translation: CATSGGSKNIQYF.

This clonotype was observed at least ten times. The chain links TRBV24-1 to TRBJ2-2; D could derive from TRBD1 or TRBD2 (7 bases each). Trimming stripped 11 bases from V and 5 bases from J, with 11 bases between. There are 12 residues in the CDR3. CDR1 is KGHDR, CDR2 SFDVKD, per germline. The CDR3 region is CAIRGGTGELFF. The CDR3 DNA reads as TGTGCCATCAGGGGGGGAACCGGGGAGCTGTTTTTT.

In this sample, this clonotype turned up a few times. J is TRBJ2-5 and V is TRBV15; 9 bases are a match to TRBD2. The CDR3 extends over 16 amino acids. Germline V lookup: CDR1 LNHNV, CDR2 YYDKDF (reference sequence). The V segment lost 3 bases and the J segment 0 bases; nucleotides outside the gene matches: 5. The chain's CDR3 is CATSRGAGGYQETQYF. CDR3 sequence (DNA): TGTGCCACCAGCAGGGGGGCGGGAGGGTACCAAGAGACCCAGTACTTC.

Worth noting for this clonotype: Just one base apart from a much larger clone, this may be a read error. This chain joins TRBV5-1 and TRBJ2-7; tentatively, D is TRBD2 (6 bases). CDR3 length: 13 residues. V was shortened by 1 base and J by 5 bases, with 10 bases between the two germline ends. Germline lookup yields CDR1 SGHRS and CDR2 YFSETQ. The CDR3 reads CASSLMGEDEQYF. In DNA, the CDR3 is TGCGCCAGCAGCTTGATGGGGGAGGACGAGCAGTACTTC. Drawing the rest from reference TRBV5-1 and TRBJ2-7, the complete variable domain is KAGVTQTPRYLIKTRGQQVTLSCSPISGHRSVSWYQQTPGQGLQFLFEYFSETQRNKGNFPGRFSGRQFSNSRSEMNVSTLELGDSALYLCASSLMGEDEQYFGPGTRLTVT.

This clonotype was recorded many times. The chain combines TRBV10-3 with TRBJ2-2; D call uncertain. The V and J ends lost 5 bases and 7 bases respectively, with 11 bases between them. The CDR3 consists of 13 residues. Germline-derived CDR1 and CDR2 are ENHRY and SYGVKD. This chain's CDR3 is CAISPYGIGELFF. The CDR3 DNA reads TGTGCCATCAGTCCCTACGGTATCGGGGAGCTGTTTTTT.

V is TRBV4-3 and J is TRBJ1-2, with D unresolved. Germline assignment: CDR1 LGHNA and CDR2 YSLEER. The V end was cut by 0 bases, the J end by 0 bases, with 8 bases between. The CDR3 sequence is 15 residues long. CDR3 sequence reads: CASSQEGSPNYGYTF. For the CDR3, the DNA is TGCGCCAGCAGCCAAGAGGGCAGCCCTAACTATGGCTACACCTTC.

The chain couples TRBV18 to TRBJ1-2; D gene uncertain. The germline CDR1 and CDR2 sequences are KGHSH and LQKENI. The germline V and J ends were trimmed by 3 bases and 6 bases, with 20 bases remaining between them. The CDR3 length is 16 residues. The CDR3 region is CASSPLGQESIDGYTF. The CDR3, as DNA: TGTGCCAGCTCACCGTTAGGGCAGGAGAGTATCGATGGCTACACCTTC.

This clonotype was seen ten or more times. The CDR3 coding sequence is TGTGCCAGCAGCGTAGGGGGCTTCGGGGAGCTGTTTTTT. This gives the protein CASSVGGFGELFF. The chain combines TRBV9 with TRBJ2-2, with D possibly TRBD1 on 5 matching bases. Germline loops: CDR1 SGDLS, CDR2 YYNGEE. The CDR3 totals 13 residues. Trimming cost V 0 bases and J 7 bases, with 7 bases left between them. The full variable domain, in which reference TRBV9 and TRBJ2-2 provide the parts outside the CDR3, is DSGVTQTPKHLITATGQRVTLRCSPRSGDLSVYWYQQSLDQGLQFLIQYYNGEERAKGNILERFSAQQFPDLHSELNLSSLELGDSALYFCASSVGGFGELFFGEGSRLTVL.

The chain employs TRBV4-2 and TRBJ1-2, with D unclear. The germline V gene has CDR1 LGHNA and CDR2 YNFKEQ. V lost 1 base and J 3 bases, leaving 12 bases between the germline ends. This CDR3 is built from 15 residues. CDR3 nucleotides: TGTGCCAGCAGCCAAGCAAGTGCCGTGGACTATGGCTACACCTTC. This gives the protein CASSQASAVDYGYTF.